A single sample gave rise to the 22 T cell receptor beta chains below, sequenced in a study of CD4 T cells in relation to SARS-CoV-2 and coronaviruses. What these receptors recognize is not known. Profiled with immunoSEQ multiplex PCR; TCRdb holds only in-frame clones, not every one. The sample consists of 36,000 or so clones, about 80% of them appearing once. The sample comprised memory CD4+ T cells from PBMCs, cultured in vitro. The origin of the receptors is an adult with COVID-19.

This chain links TRBV7-9 with TRBJ2-1; 11 bases line up with TRBD2. CDR1 is SEHNR and CDR2 is FQNEAQ in the germline V gene (reference sequence). J gave up 14 bases and V 0 bases, and 9 bases lay outside the gene matches. The CDR3 has 15 amino acids. The DNA of the CDR3 is TGTGCCAGCAGCTTAGCTATAGCGGGAGGGCCTGATGAGTTCTTC. It yields the protein CASSLAIAGGPDEFF.

The chain employs TRBV27 and TRBJ2-1, with 8 bases lining up with TRBD2. The junction had 6 bases not matched to a gene; V was cut back by 5 bases and J by 6 bases. Germline-derived CDR1 and CDR2 are MNHEY and SMNVEV (reference sequence). The CDR3 is made up of 14 amino acids. The chain's CDR3 is CASSRAGGFNEQFF. For the CDR3, the DNA is TGTGCCAGCAGTCGGGCGGGAGGCTTCAATGAGCAGTTCTTC.

In its sample, this clone was seen once. This sequence joins TRBV29-1 and TRBJ1-1, with 9 bases lining up with TRBD1. Germline CDR1 and CDR2: SQVTM and ANQGSEA. The CDR3 length is 13 residues. The J segment lost 1 base and the V segment lost 7 bases, leaving 4 bases of the junction unmatched. CDR3 in amino acids: CSATDRGNTEAFF. For the CDR3, the DNA is TGCAGCGCGACGGACAGGGGGAACACTGAAGCTTTCTTT.

The chain combines TRBV3-1 (or the pseudogene TRBV3-2) with TRBJ1-1; D is undetermined. Trimming took off 1 base at V and 1 base at J, with 10 bases between the two ends. CDR1 is LGHDT, CDR2 YNNKEL, per germline (reference sequence). The CDR3 loop spans 15 amino acids. DNA for the CDR3: TGTGCCAGCAGCCAAGGCCGCTCAGGGAACACTGAAGCTTTCTTT. Protein sequence: CASSQGRSGNTEAFF.

This chain joins TRBV28 and TRBJ2-4, with 7 bases identical to TRBD2. The germline V gene encodes CDR1 MDHEN and CDR2 SYDVKM. The CDR3 totals 16 residues. V trimming: 5 bases; J trimming: 1 base; junction bases outside the gene matches: 8. The CDR3 DNA reads as TGTGCCAGCAGTGAGCGCTATAGCGGGGCCAAAAACATTCAGTACTTC. Translation: CASSERYSGAKNIQYF.

The genes are TRBV18 and TRBJ2-3; 7 bases line up with TRBD1. Germline CDR1 is KGHSH and CDR2 is LQKENI. Unmatched junction bases numbered 10, after V lost 1 base and J lost 0 bases. The CDR3 length is 18 residues. The CDR3 region has the DNA TGTGCCAGCTCACCACGAACAGACAGGGTCACTAGCACAGATACGCAGTATTTT. It is translated as CASSPRTDRVTSTDTQYF.

This chain uses TRBV4-1 with TRBJ1-5; TRBD1 agrees at 8 bases. V lost 2 bases, J lost 6 bases, and 9 bases stayed unmatched. This CDR3 region has 16 residues. Germline assignment: CDR1 MGHRA and CDR2 YSYEKL. The CDR3 DNA follows: TGCGCCAGCAGCCAAATTCTCGGACAGGGCAGTCAGCCCCAGCATTTT. Translated: CASSQILGQGSQPQHF.

This chain joins TRBV19 and TRBJ2-7; the match to TRBD1 covers 9 bases. Germline-derived CDR1 and CDR2 are LNHDA and SQIVND (reference sequence). The CDR3 spans 14 residues. The ends lost 5 bases at V and 3 bases at J; junction bases unmatched: 5. CDR3 residues: CASSVPGQGYEQYF. The CDR3, as DNA: TGTGCCAGTAGTGTTCCGGGACAGGGCTACGAGCAGTACTTC.

The rearrangement links TRBV5-4 to TRBJ2-1; no clear D gene. The CDR3 loop spans 13 amino acids. V was pared by 0 bases and J by 4 bases, with 5 bases between. CDR1 and CDR2 from the germline V gene are SGHNT and YYREEE (reference sequence). The DNA for the CDR3 is TGTGCCAGCAGCTTGGTTGGGTACAATGAGCAGTTCTTC. Translated, it gives CASSLVGYNEQFF. The full variable domain, rest sourced from reference TRBV5-4 and TRBJ2-1, is ETGVTQSPTHLIKTRGQQVTLRCSSQSGHNTVSWYQQALGQGPQFIFQYYREEENGRGNFPPRFSGLQFPNYSSELNVNALELDDSALYLCASSLVGYNEQFFGPGTRLTVL.

The CDR3 coding sequence is TGCGCCAGCAGAGGACTAGCGGGAGGATTATTAGAGACCCAGTACTTC. As protein: CASRGLAGGLLETQYF. J is TRBJ2-5 and V is TRBV10-2; TRBD2 matches at 14 bases. This CDR3 is 16 amino acids long. The ends lost 6 bases at V and 4 bases at J; junction bases unmatched: 7. In germline, CDR1 is WSHSY, CDR2 SAAADI.

This clone showed up just a few times. V gene TRBV3-1 (or the pseudogene TRBV3-2) combines with J gene TRBJ2-1, with 12 bases that match TRBD2. The germline V gene encodes CDR1 LGHDT and CDR2 YNNKEL (reference sequence). Trimming took 9 bases from V and 6 from J; bases not matched to a gene: 6. This CDR3 has 14 amino acids. The CDR3 here is CASNLGLAGNEQFF. CDR3 sequence (DNA): TGTGCCAGTAACCTGGGACTAGCGGGCAATGAGCAGTTCTTC.

This chain uses TRBV21-1 with TRBJ2-1. TRBV21-1 is a listed pseudogene. The CDR3 runs to 17 residues. The chain's CDR3 is CASSNAPIHSSYNEQFF. For the CDR3, the DNA is TGTGCCAGCAGCAATGCCCCCATACATAGCTCCTACAATGAGCAGTTCTTC.

This chain joins TRBV20-1 and TRBJ2-5, with no clear D. The CDR3 has 11 amino acids. V dropped 1 base and J dropped 3 bases, with 3 bases sitting between them. Germline CDR1 is DFQATT and CDR2 is SNEGSKA (reference sequence). CDR3 protein: CSARGEETQYF. The DNA of the CDR3 is TGCAGTGCTAGAGGGGAAGAGACCCAGTACTTC.

V gene TRBV4-3 combines with J gene TRBJ2-5; TRBD2 matches at 9 bases. CDR1 and CDR2 from the germline V gene are LGHNA and YSLEER. The CDR3 loop spans 18 amino acids. Unmatched junction bases numbered 12, after V lost 2 bases and J lost 2 bases. In nucleotides, the CDR3 is TGCGCCAGCAGCCAACAAAGTCCGGCTAGCGGGACGCAAGAGACCCAGTACTTC. Translating it yields CASSQQSPASGTQETQYF.

The V gene is TRBV7-9, the J gene TRBJ1-2, with a tentative D call TRBD1 (5 bases). V lost 0 bases and J lost 10, with 21 bases in between. Per the germline V gene, CDR1 is SEHNR and CDR2 is FQNEAQ (reference sequence). The CDR3 runs 16 residues. The CDR3 coding sequence is TGTGCCAGCAGCTTAGCGTTAGGGGCGCGCATGGTAGACTACACCTTC. Amino acids: CASSLALGARMVDYTF.

The chain is built from TRBV10-3 and TRBJ1-2; no firm D call. The CDR3 is 14 residues long. Germline assignment: CDR1 ENHRY and CDR2 SYGVKD. The germline V and J ends were trimmed by 3 bases and 7 bases, with 15 bases remaining between them. The CDR3 sequence is CAISEWAKEGGYTF. In DNA, the CDR3 is TGTGCCATCAGTGAATGGGCTAAGGAAGGTGGCTACACCTTC.

The genes are TRBV2 and TRBJ2-3; TRBD1 is a possible D gene (5 bases). V was clipped by 4 bases and J by 5 bases, with 7 bases between them. The CDR3 length is 12 residues. Per germline, CDR1 SNHLY and CDR2 FYNNEI. In nucleotides, the CDR3 is TGTGCCAGCAGTGTTAGGGGAGATACGCAGTATTTT. This translates into CASSVRGDTQYF. The full variable domain, its missing parts supplied by reference TRBV2 and TRBJ2-3, is EPEVTQTPSHQVTQMGQEVILRCVPISNHLYFYWYRQILGQKVEFLVSFYNNEISEKSEIFDDQFSVERPDGSNFTLKIRSTKLEDSAMYFCASSVRGDTQYFGPGTRLTVL.

This clone was recorded only once. The gene calls are TRBV12-3 or TRBV12-4 and TRBJ2-1, with 11 bases lining up with TRBD2. The V and J ends lost 6 bases and 8 bases, in that order; junction bases with no gene match: 3. CDR3 length: 13 amino acids. CDR3 region: CASRTLAGDEQFF. CDR3 in DNA: TGTGCCAGCAGGACACTAGCGGGAGATGAGCAGTTCTTC.

The genes are TRBV7-2 and TRBJ2-5; TRBD2 matches 11 bases. The CDR3 contains 16 residues. The V and J ends lost 5 bases and 4 bases, in that order; junction bases with no gene match: 9. Germline V gives CDR1 SGHTA, CDR2 FQGNSA. The CDR3 nucleotides are TGTGCCAGCAGCAGCCGAACTAGCGGGAGAAGAGAGACCCAGTACTTC. Protein product: CASSSRTSGRRETQYF.

This clone was seen a single time. The V and J genes are TRBV30 and TRBJ2-7, with TRBD1 matching 10 bases. The ends lost 3 bases at V and 3 bases at J; junction bases unmatched: 2. Per the germline V gene, CDR1 is GTSNPN and CDR2 is SVGIG (reference sequence). The CDR3 runs 13 residues. The CDR3 DNA sequence: TGTGCCTGGAGCTGGACAGGGGGCTACGAGCAGTACTTC. Amino acids: CAWSWTGGYEQYF.

V and J are TRBV5-1 and TRBJ2-7; D not resolved. The V end lost 0 bases, the J end lost 6 bases, and 10 bases lay between the germline ends. The CDR3 consists of 13 residues. In germline, CDR1 is SGHRS, CDR2 YFSETQ. CDR3 DNA: TGCGCCAGCAGCTTGGCCGGGCGTGGCGAGCAGTACTTC. Residues: CASSLAGRGEQYF.

The chain joins TRBV5-4 to TRBJ2-2, with 11 bases matching TRBD2. Unmatched junction bases numbered 5, after V lost 4 bases and J lost 0 bases. The germline V gene has CDR1 SGHNT and CDR2 YYREEE (reference sequence). This CDR3 has 17 amino acids. As DNA, the CDR3 is TGTGCCAGCAGCCACGGGACTAGCGGACCGAACACCGGGGAGCTGTTTTTT. Translated, it gives CASSHGTSGPNTGELFF.